This T cell receptor (beta chain) came from a study of vaccination effects on CD4 cells after COVID-19. Looking at the study overall: Post-vaccine sampling occurred a median 72 days after the second dose.

Whole-study results and caveats: Limitations: small convalescent group and missing early post-infection timepoints.

ViraFEST used viral peptide pools to expand antigen-specific CD4+ T cells before sequencing. Once cultured for more than nine days, the cells underwent separation to obtain CD4+ T cells. Vaccination of participants consisted of two doses of either the BNT162b2 or mRNA-1273 vaccine. As regards this clone: Antigen specificity is unknown.

Per the germline V gene, CDR1 is SNHLY and CDR2 is FYNNEI. This CDR3 is built from 14 residues. Between the trimmed V and J ends, which lost 5 bases and 5 bases, there was a span of 12 bases. Generated by immunoSEQ multiplex PCR, the TCRdb table keeps only in-frame clones and is missing some. The top ten clones hold around 0.95% of a sample with roughly 71,000 clones, around four fifths of them seen once. Sequencing used CD4+ T cells from PBMCs cultured with HCoV-OC43 spike peptides, obtained after COVID-19 vaccination. The sample's subset: HCoV-OC43 spike overlapping peptide pool stimulation. This rearrangement joins TRBV2 to TRBJ1-4; D is ambiguous. The receptor was derived from a human donor who received a COVID-19 vaccine. CDR3 nucleotide sequence: TGTGCCAGCAGTTGGGAGATTGGAAATGAAAAACTGTTTTTT. It translates to CASSWEIGNEKLFF.